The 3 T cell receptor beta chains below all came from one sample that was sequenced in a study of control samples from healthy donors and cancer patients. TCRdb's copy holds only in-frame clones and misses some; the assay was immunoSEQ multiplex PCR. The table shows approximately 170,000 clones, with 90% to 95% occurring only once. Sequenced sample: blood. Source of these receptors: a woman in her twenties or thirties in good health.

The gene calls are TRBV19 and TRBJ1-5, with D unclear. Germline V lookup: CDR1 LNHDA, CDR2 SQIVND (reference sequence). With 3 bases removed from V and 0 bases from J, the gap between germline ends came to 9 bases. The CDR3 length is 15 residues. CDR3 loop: CASSIGPISNQPQHF. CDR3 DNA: TGTGCCAGTAGTATTGGCCCGATTAGCAATCAGCCCCAGCATTTT. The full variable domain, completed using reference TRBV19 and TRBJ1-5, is DGGITQSPKYLFRKEGQNVTLSCEQNLNHDAMYWYRQDPGQGLRLIYYSQIVNDFQKGDIAEGYSVSREKKESFPLTVTSAQKNPTAFYLCASSIGPISNQPQHFGDGTRLSIL.

The CDR3, as DNA: TGTGCCAGTAGTACGAGGACAGGGGGCGGCTATAGCAATCAGCCCCAGCATTTT. Amino acids: CASSTRTGGGYSNQPQHF. The rearrangement links TRBV19 to TRBJ1-5; TRBD1 agrees at 11 bases. With 4 bases clipped from V and 0 bases from J, the junction kept 8 bases outside the gene matches. The CDR3 runs 18 residues. CDR1 and CDR2 from the germline V gene are LNHDA and SQIVND (reference sequence).

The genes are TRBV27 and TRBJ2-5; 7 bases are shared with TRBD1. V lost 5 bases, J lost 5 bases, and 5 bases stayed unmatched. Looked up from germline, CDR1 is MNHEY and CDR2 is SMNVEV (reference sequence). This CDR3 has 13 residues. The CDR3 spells CASSLLRGETQYF. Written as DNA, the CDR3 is TGTGCCAGCAGTCTCCTCAGGGGGGAGACCCAGTACTTC.